This is a list of T cell receptor beta chains from one sample in a study of T cell responses to AZD1222 COVID-19 vaccine. Sequencing used immunoSEQ multiplex PCR; TCRdb keeps in-frame clones, though not all of them. The data hold about 66,000 clones, with roughly 90% observed a single time. Specimen: peripheral blood, collected on day 0 of AZD1222 vaccination. The receptors shown here come from an adult in good health. The CDR3 runs from the conserved cysteine through the conserved F or W. The D gene is left open where the match is weak. Only part of the rows carry a size: once, few, many, or a class if the clone is expanded.

abundance,d_gene,j_gene,v_gene,CDR3nt,CDR3aa
.,.,TRBJ1-4,TRBV27,TGTGCCAGCAGTTTATTTAAAGGGGTTGATGAAAAACTGTTTTTT,CASSLFKGVDEKLFF
.,.,TRBJ1-1,TRBV5-5,TGTGCCAGCAGCTTGATATATGGCTGGGACACTGAAGCTTTCTTT,CASSLIYGWDTEAFF
.,TRBD2,TRBJ2-1,TRBV13,TGTGCCAGCAGCCTAGTAGCGGGGGTGGATTCCTACAATGAGCAGTTCTTC,CASSLVAGVDSYNEQFF
.,.,TRBJ2-1,TRBV4-2,TGTGCCAGCAGCCAAGCAGGGGACAATGAGCAGTTCTTC,CASSQAGDNEQFF
.,.,TRBJ1-3,TRBV19,TGTGCCAGTAGTATAAGATTGTCGGCCGACCTTCGGGACACCATATATTTT,CASSIRLSADLRDTIYF
.,.,TRBJ2-4,TRBV11-2,TGTGCCAGCAGCTTAGATATTCAGCTAGCCAAAAACATTCAGTACTTC,CASSLDIQLAKNIQYF
few,.,TRBJ2-3,TRBV28,TGTGCCAGCAGGATCCCCGCGGCAGAAGCGCAGTATTTT,CASRIPAAEAQYF
.,TRBD2,TRBJ2-7,TRBV4-2,TGTGCCAGCAGCCAAGAATGGACTAGAGGTGGAGGGTCCTACGAGCAGTACTTC,CASSQEWTRGGGSYEQYF
.,.,TRBJ2-1,TRBV7-2,TGTGCCAGCAGCTTAACGGGGCTTCATAATGAGCAGTTCTTC,CASSLTGLHNEQFF
.,TRBD1,TRBJ2-1,TRBV10-1,TGCGCCAGCAGTGGGAGGACAGGGGGGAATGAGCAGTTCTTC,CASSGRTGGNEQFF
.,TRBD1,TRBJ1-1,TRBV27,TGTGCCAGCCGATACGACAGGGGGTTTCTTAACACTGAAGCTTTCTTT,CASRYDRGFLNTEAFF
.,.,TRBJ2-7,TRBV18,TGTGCCAGCTCACCAGAGAATAGCCAAGCCTACGAGCAGTACTTC,CASSPENSQAYEQYF
.,.,TRBJ1-1,TRBV4-1,TGCGCCAGCAGCCAAGATTGGGCGAACACTGAAGCTTTCTTT,CASSQDWANTEAFF
.,.,TRBJ2-7,TRBV10-3,TGTGCCAGCGGGACAATCTCCTACGAGCAGTACTTC,CASGTISYEQYF
.,.,TRBJ1-1,TRBV6-1,TGTGCCAGCAGTGAGGAGCAGCACACTGAAGCTTTCTTT,CASSEEQHTEAFF
.,.,TRBJ2-7,TRBV11-3,TGTGCCAGCAGCCCAGATAGCGGCAGGGGGTACGAGCAGTACTTC,CASSPDSGRGYEQYF
once,.,TRBJ2-4,TRBV5-4,TGTGCCAGCAGCTCAGGGGGGGGATTAGCCAAAAACATTCAGTACTTC,CASSSGGGLAKNIQYF
.,TRBD2,TRBJ2-1,TRBV6-2/TRBV6-3,TGTGCCAGCAGTCCCGCAACTAGCGGGTCATTAGTTGAGCAGTTCTTC,CASSPATSGSLVEQFF
.,.,TRBJ1-2,TRBV20-1,TGCAGTGCTAGTCTCCGCAGTCAAGGCTACACCTTC,CSASLRSQGYTF
.,.,TRBJ2-2,TRBV7-9,TGTGCCAGCAGCCTGGGCCTCGGGGAGCTGTTTTTT,CASSLGLGELFF
.,.,TRBJ2-3,TRBV5-1,TGCGCCAGTATTTTAACACGAGGGCAGGGGGATACGCAGTATTTT,CASILTRGQGDTQYF
.,TRBD1,TRBJ1-3,TRBV4-1,TGCGCCAGCAGCCTAATAGAGGGGGCTTCAATCTCTGGAAACACCATATATTTT,CASSLIEGASISGNTIYF
.,.,TRBJ1-6,TRBV12-3/TRBV12-4,TGTGCCAGCAGTACCGCCTATAATTCACCCCTCCACTTT,CASSTAYNSPLHF
.,.,TRBJ2-7,TRBV28,TGTGCCAGCAGTTTATCCCCAGGGACCTCCTACGAGCAGTACTTC,CASSLSPGTSYEQYF
.,TRBD1,TRBJ1-3,TRBV28,TGTGCCAGCAGTTACCGGACAGGCCCGAGCTCTGGAAACACCATATATTTT,CASSYRTGPSSGNTIYF
few,.,TRBJ2-2,TRBV4-1,TGCGCCAGCAGCCAAGTTCCGGGGTACAGCGGGGAGCTGTTTTTT,CASSQVPGYSGELFF
.,TRBD1,TRBJ2-2,TRBV19,TGTGCCAGCCAACCGGACAGGGACACCGGGGAGCTGTTTTTT,CASQPDRDTGELFF
.,TRBD1,TRBJ2-5,TRBV7-8,TGTGCCAGCAGCTCACTTCCGGGACAGGGGGAAGAGACCCAGTACTTC,CASSSLPGQGEETQYF
.,.,TRBJ1-5,TRBV5-8,TGTGCCGACGACATGGCTAGCAATCAGCCCCAGCATTTT,CADDMASNQPQHF
.,.,TRBJ1-2,TRBV6-1,TGTGCCAGCAGTGAGGCAGGGGATGGGGGCTACACCTTC,CASSEAGDGGYTF
.,TRBD2,TRBJ2-1,TRBV7-9,TGTGCCAGCAGCTTCAGCGGGAGGTCTACACTCTCCTACAATGAGCAGTTCTTC,CASSFSGRSTLSYNEQFF
.,TRBD2,TRBJ2-7,TRBV13,TGTGCCAGCAGCTACTCCCTGGGACTAGCAGCCACCGAGCAGTACTTC,CASSYSLGLAATEQYF
.,.,TRBJ1-4,TRBV7-2,TGTGCCAGCAGCTCTCAGGGAACTAATGAAAAACTGTTTTTT,CASSSQGTNEKLFF
once,.,TRBJ2-7,TRBV27,TGTGCCAGCAGTTTTCGTATTGACAGCCTTTCCTCCTACGAGCAGTACTTC,CASSFRIDSLSSYEQYF
.,.,TRBJ2-1,TRBV9,TGTGCCAGCAGCGTAGATCTCTTCTACAATGAGCAGTTCTTC,CASSVDLFYNEQFF
.,.,TRBJ1-1,TRBV6-2/TRBV6-3,TGTGCCAGCAGTTACCATGGGGCTTTGAACACTGAAGCTTTCTTT,CASSYHGALNTEAFF
.,.,TRBJ1-1,TRBV4-3,TGCGCCAGCAGCCAACTCCAGAGGAACACTGAAGCTTTCTTT,CASSQLQRNTEAFF
.,TRBD1,TRBJ2-3,TRBV9,TGTGCCAGCAGCAAAGGACAGGGTCCCCGTGTGGATACGCAGTATTTT,CASSKGQGPRVDTQYF
.,.,TRBJ1-6,TRBV12-3/TRBV12-4,TGTGCCAGCAGTCCCCCTCAGGCACCCCTCCACTTT,CASSPPQAPLHF
.,TRBD1,TRBJ2-2,TRBV6-5,TGTGCCAGCAGTTTTCTTGGGACAGGGGGGGAGCTGTTTTTT,CASSFLGTGGELFF
.,TRBD2,TRBJ2-7,TRBV4-3,TGCGCCAGCAGCCTCGGACTAGCGGCCTCCTACGAGCAGTACTTC,CASSLGLAASYEQYF
few,TRBD2,TRBJ2-7,TRBV10-1,TGCGCCAGCAGTGAGTTAGCGGGCGTTGCCGGCGAGCAGTACTTC,CASSELAGVAGEQYF
.,.,TRBJ1-3,TRBV4-3,TGCGCCAGCAGCCGGAGGACATCCGGCTCTGGAAACACCATATATTTT,CASSRRTSGSGNTIYF
.,TRBD1,TRBJ2-2,TRBV7-9,TGTGCCAGCAGCGACCCGACAGGGAAGGCCGGGGAGCTGTTTTTT,CASSDPTGKAGELFF
.,.,TRBJ2-5,TRBV6-6,TGTGCCAGCAGCAGGGGGAGGGCGGAGACCCAGTACTTC,CASSRGRAETQYF
.,TRBD1,TRBJ1-1,TRBV29-1,TGCAGCGTCGCCCAGGGGGCCCTGAACACTGAAGCTTTCTTT,CSVAQGALNTEAFF
.,TRBD2,TRBJ2-1,TRBV19,TGTGCCAGTACCGATCTCGGCGGGGGGACCTACAATGAGCAGTTCTTC,CASTDLGGGTYNEQFF
few,TRBD1,TRBJ1-6,TRBV10-3,TGTGCCATCAGTCCCCGACAGGGGGGTAATTCACCCCTCCACTTT,CAISPRQGGNSPLHF
.,TRBD2,TRBJ2-1,TRBV11-3,TGTGCCAGCAGCCCGAGCGGGGGGTCGGGCAATGAGCAGTTCTTC,CASSPSGGSGNEQFF
.,.,TRBJ2-7,TRBV7-9,TGTGCCAGCAGCTCTACGCTACGACCCTACGAGCAGTACTTC,CASSSTLRPYEQYF
.,.,TRBJ1-6,TRBV5-4,TGTGCCAGCAGCTTGGAAGGGTTGAATTCACCCCTCCACTTT,CASSLEGLNSPLHF
.,.,TRBJ1-1,TRBV11-2,TGTGCCAGCAGCTGGTCGGACGGGGGGACTGAAGCTTTCTTT,CASSWSDGGTEAFF
few,.,TRBJ1-1,TRBV7-3,TGTGCCAGCAGCCCGGACAGCAACACTGAAGCTTTCTTT,CASSPDSNTEAFF
once,.,TRBJ1-1,TRBV11-2,TGTGCCAGCAGCTTAGTAGGAGGAGGCACTGAAGCTTTCTTT,CASSLVGGGTEAFF
once,.,TRBJ1-5,TRBV27,TGTGCCAGCAGTTTTGGGGCGGGCAATCAGCCCCAGCATTTT,CASSFGAGNQPQHF
.,.,TRBJ1-1,TRBV3-1/TRBV3-2,TGTGCCAGCAGCCGGCGGATGGAGGGCACTGAAGCTTTCTTT,CASSRRMEGTEAFF
.,.,TRBJ2-7,TRBV5-1,TGCGCCAGCAGGGACTGGACGGCCGCCGAGCAGTACTTC,CASRDWTAAEQYF
.,TRBD2,TRBJ2-5,TRBV28,TGTGCCAGCAGTTTGCCTAGCGGGAGGAGGCAAGAGACCCAGTACTTC,CASSLPSGRRQETQYF